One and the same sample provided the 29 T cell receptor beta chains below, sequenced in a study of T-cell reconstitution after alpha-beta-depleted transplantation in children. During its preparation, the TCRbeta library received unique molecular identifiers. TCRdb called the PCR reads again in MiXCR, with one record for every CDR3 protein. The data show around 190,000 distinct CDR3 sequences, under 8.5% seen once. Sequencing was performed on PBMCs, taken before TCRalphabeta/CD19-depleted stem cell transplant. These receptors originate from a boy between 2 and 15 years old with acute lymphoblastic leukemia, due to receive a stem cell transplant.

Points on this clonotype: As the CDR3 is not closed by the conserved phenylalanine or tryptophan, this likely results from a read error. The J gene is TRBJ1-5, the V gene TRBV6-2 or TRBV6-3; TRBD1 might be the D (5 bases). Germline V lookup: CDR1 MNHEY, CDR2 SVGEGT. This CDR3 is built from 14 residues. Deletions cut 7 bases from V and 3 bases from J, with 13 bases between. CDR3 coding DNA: TGTGCCAGCAACCACGGGGGTAACAATCAGCCCCAGCATATT. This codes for CASNHGGNNQPQHI.

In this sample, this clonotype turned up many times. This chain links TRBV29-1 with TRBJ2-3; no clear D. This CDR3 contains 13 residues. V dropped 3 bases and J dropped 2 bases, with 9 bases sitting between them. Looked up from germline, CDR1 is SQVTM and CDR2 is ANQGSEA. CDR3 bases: TGCAGCGTTGACTACCCCCTCACAGATACGCAGTATTTT. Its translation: CSVDYPLTDTQYF.

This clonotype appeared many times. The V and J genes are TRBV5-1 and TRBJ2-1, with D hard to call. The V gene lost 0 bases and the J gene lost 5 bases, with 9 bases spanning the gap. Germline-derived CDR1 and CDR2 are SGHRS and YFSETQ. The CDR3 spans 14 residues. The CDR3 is CASSLVGMDNEQFF. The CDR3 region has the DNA TGCGCCAGCAGCTTGGTGGGGATGGACAATGAGCAGTTCTTC. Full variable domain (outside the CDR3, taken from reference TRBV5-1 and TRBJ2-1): KAGVTQTPRYLIKTRGQQVTLSCSPISGHRSVSWYQQTPGQGLQFLFEYFSETQRNKGNFPGRFSGRQFSNSRSEMNVSTLELGDSALYLCASSLVGMDNEQFFGPGTRLTVL.

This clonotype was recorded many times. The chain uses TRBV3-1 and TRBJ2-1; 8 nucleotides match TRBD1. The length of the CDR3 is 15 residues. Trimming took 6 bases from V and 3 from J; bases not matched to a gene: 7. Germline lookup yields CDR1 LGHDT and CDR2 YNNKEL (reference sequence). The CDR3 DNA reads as TGTGCCAGCAGTAGCACACAGGGGGTCTACAATGAGCAGTTCTTC. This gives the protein CASSSTQGVYNEQFF.

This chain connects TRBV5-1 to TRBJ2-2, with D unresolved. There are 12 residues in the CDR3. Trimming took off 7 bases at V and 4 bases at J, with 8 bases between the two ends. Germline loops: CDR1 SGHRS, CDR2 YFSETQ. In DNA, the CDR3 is TGCGCCAGCGGCCAAGCCACCGGGGAGCTGTTTTTT. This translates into CASGQATGELFF.

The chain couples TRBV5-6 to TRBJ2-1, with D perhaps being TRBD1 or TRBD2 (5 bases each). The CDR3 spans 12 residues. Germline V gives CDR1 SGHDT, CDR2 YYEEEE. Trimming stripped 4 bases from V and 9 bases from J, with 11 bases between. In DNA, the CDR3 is TGTGCCAGCAGCACCGGGACGGGTGAGCAGTTCTTC. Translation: CASSTGTGEQFF.

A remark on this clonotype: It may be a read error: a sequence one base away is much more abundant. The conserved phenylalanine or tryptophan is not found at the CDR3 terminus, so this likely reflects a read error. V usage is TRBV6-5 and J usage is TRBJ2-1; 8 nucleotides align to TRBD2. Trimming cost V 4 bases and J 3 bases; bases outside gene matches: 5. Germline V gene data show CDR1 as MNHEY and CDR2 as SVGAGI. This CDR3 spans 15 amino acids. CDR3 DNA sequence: TGTGCCAGCAGTTCCGTTGCGGGGGGCTACAATGAGCAGTTCTTA. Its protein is CASSSVAGGYNEQFL.

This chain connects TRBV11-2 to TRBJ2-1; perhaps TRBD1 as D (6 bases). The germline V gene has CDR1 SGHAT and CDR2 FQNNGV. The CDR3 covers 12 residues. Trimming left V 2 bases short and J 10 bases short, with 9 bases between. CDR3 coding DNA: TGTGCCAGCAGCTTAAACGACAGGGAGCAGTTCTTC. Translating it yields CASSLNDREQFF.

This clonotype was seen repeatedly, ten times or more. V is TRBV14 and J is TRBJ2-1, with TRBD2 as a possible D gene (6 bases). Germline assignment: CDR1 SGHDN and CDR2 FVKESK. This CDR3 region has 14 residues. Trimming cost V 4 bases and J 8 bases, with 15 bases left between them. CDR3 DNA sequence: TGTGCCAGCAGCCTAGGAGGGCCCTGGGATGAGCAGTTCTTC. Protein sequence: CASSLGGPWDEQFF.

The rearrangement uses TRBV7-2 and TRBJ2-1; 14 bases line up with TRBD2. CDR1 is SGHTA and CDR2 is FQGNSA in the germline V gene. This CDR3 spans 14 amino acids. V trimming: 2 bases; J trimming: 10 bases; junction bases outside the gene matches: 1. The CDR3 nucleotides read TGTGCCAGCAGCTTAAGACTAGCGGGGGGGGAGCAGTTCTTC. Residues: CASSLRLAGGEQFF.

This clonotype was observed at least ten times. The CDR3 reads CASLAGAYTDTQYF. The CDR3 nucleotides read TGTGCCAGCCTAGCGGGAGCCTACACAGATACGCAGTATTTT. The gene calls are TRBV12-3 or TRBV12-4 and TRBJ2-3; the match to TRBD2 covers 10 bases. This CDR3 contains 14 residues. Unmatched junction bases numbered 4, after V lost 8 bases and J lost 2 bases.

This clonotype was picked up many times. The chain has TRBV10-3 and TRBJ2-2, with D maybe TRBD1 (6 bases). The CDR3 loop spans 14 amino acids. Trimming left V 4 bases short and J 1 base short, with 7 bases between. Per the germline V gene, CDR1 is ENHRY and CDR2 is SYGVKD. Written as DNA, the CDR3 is TGTGCCATCAGTGCGGGACAGAACACCGGGGAGCTGTTTTTT. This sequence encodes CAISAGQNTGELFF.

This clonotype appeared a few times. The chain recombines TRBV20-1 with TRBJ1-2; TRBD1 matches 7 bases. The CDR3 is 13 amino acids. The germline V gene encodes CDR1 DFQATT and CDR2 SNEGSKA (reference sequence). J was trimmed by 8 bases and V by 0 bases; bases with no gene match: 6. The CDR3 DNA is TGCAGTGCTAGAGAAACAGGGGTCAGAGGCTACACCTTC. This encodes CSARETGVRGYTF.

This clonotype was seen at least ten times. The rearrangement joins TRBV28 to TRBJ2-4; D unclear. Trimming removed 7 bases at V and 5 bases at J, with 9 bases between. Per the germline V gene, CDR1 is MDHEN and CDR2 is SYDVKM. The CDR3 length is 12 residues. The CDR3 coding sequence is TGTGCCAGCAAAACGCGACAAAACATTCAGTACTTC. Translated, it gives CASKTRQNIQYF.

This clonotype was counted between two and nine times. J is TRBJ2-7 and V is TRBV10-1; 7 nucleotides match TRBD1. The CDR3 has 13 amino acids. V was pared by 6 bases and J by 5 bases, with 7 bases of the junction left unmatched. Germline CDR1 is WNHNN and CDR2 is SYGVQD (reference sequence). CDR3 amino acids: CASSSGQSHEQYF. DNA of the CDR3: TGCGCCAGCAGCTCGGGACAGTCCCACGAGCAGTACTTC.

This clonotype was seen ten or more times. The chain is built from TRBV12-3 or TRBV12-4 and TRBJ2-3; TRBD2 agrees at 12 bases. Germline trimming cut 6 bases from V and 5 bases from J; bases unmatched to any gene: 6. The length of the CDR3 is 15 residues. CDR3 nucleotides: TGTGCCAGCAGCTGGACTAGCGGGGAGGTAGATACGCAGTATTTT. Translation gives CASSWTSGEVDTQYF.

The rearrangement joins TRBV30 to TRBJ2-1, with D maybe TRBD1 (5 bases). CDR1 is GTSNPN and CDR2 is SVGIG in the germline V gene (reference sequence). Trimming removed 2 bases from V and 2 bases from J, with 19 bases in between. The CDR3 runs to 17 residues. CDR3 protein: CAWSKRGRLDTYNEQFF. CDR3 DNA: TGTGCCTGGAGTAAAAGGGGCCGCTTGGACACCTACAATGAGCAGTTCTTC.

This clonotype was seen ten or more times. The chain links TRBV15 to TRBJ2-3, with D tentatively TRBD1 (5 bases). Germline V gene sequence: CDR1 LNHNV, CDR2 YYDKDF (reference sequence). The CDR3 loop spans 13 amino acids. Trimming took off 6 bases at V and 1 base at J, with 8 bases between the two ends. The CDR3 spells CATRGPRTDTQYF. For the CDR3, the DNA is TGTGCCACCAGGGGGCCTCGCACAGATACGCAGTATTTT. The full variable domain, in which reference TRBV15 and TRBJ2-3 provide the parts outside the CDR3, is DAMVIQNPRYQVTQFGKPVTLSCSQTLNHNVMYWYQQKSSQAPKLLFHYYDKDFNNEADTPDNFQSRRPNTSFCFLDIRSPGLGDTAMYLCATRGPRTDTQYFGPGTRLTVL.

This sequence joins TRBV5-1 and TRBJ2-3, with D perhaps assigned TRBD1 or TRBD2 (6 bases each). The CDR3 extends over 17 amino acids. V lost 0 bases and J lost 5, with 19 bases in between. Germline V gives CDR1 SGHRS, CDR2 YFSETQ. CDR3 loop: CASSLEPVGGSVDTQYF. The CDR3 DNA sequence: TGCGCCAGCAGCTTGGAACCCGTCGGGGGCAGCGTAGATACGCAGTATTTT. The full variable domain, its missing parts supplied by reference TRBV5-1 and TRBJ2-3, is KAGVTQTPRYLIKTRGQQVTLSCSPISGHRSVSWYQQTPGQGLQFLFEYFSETQRNKGNFPGRFSGRQFSNSRSEMNVSTLELGDSALYLCASSLEPVGGSVDTQYFGPGTRLTVL.

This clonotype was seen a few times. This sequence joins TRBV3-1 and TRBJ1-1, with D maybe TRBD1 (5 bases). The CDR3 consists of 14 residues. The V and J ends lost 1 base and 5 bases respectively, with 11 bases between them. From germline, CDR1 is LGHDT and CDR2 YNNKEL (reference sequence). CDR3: CASSQAPRGTEAFF. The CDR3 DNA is TGTGCCAGCAGCCAAGCCCCACGGGGGACTGAAGCTTTCTTT.

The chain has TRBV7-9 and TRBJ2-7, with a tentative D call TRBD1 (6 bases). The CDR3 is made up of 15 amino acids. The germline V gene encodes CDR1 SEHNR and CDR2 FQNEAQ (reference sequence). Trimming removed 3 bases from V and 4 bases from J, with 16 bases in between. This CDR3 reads CASSFLTGRKYEQYF. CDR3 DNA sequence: TGTGCCAGCAGCTTTTTAACAGGGAGAAAATACGAGCAGTACTTC.

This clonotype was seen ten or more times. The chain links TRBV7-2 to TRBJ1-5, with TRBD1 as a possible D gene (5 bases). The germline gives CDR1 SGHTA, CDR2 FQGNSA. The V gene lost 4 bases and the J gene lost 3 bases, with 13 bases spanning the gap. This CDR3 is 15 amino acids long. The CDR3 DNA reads TGTGCCAGCAGCTATGCGGCAGGGAACAATCAGCCCCAGCATTTT. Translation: CASSYAAGNNQPQHF.

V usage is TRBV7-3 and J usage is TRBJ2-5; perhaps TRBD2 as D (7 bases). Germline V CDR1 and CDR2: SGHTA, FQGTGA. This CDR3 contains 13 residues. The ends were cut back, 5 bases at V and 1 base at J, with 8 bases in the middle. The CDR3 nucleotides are TGTGCCAGCAGCCGGGGGGCCCAAGAGACCCAGTACTTC. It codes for CASSRGAQETQYF.

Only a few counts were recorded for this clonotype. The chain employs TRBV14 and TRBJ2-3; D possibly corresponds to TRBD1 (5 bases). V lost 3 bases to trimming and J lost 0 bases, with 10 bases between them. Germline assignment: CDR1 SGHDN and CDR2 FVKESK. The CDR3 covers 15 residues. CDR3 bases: TGTGCCAGCAGCCAGACGTGGGGCAGCACAGATACGCAGTATTTT. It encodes CASSQTWGSTDTQYF. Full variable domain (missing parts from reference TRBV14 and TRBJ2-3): EAGVTQFPSHSVIEKGQTVTLRCDPISGHDNLYWYRRVMGKEIKFLLHFVKESKQDESGMPNNRFLAERTGGTYSTLKVQPAELEDSGVYFCASSQTWGSTDTQYFGPGTRLTVL.

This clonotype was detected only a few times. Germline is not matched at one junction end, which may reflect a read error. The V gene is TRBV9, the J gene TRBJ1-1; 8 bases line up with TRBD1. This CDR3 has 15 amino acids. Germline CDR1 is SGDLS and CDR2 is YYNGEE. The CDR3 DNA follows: TGTGCCAGCAGCGTAGGGGGACAGGCGAACACTGAAGCTTTTTTT. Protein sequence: CASSVGGQANTEAFF.

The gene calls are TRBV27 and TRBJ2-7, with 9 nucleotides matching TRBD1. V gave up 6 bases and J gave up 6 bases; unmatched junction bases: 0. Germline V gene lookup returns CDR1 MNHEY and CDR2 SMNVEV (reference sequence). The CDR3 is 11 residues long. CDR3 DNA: TGTGCCAGCAGGGACAGGGGCGAGCAGTACTTC. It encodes CASRDRGEQYF.

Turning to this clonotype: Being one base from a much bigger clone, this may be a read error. The CDR3 sequence is CASSGGGKTGELFF. CDR3 DNA: TGTGCCAGCAGCGGGGGGGGAAAAACCGGGGAGCTGTTTTTT. The V and J genes are TRBV7-2 and TRBJ2-2, with 7 bases lining up with TRBD2. Germline trimming cut 5 bases from V and 5 bases from J; bases unmatched to any gene: 5. CDR1 and CDR2 (germline): SGHTA, FQGNSA. The CDR3 length is 14 residues.

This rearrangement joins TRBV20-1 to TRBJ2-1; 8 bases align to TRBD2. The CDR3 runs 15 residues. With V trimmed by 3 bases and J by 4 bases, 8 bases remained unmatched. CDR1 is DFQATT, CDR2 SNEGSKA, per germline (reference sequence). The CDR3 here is CSASASGRVYNEQFF. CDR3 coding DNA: TGCAGTGCTAGTGCCAGCGGGAGAGTATACAATGAGCAGTTCTTC.

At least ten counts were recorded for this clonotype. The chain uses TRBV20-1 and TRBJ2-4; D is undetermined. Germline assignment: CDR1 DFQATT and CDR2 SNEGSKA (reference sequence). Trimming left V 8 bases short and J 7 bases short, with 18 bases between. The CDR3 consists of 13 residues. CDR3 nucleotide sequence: TGCAGTCCCCAATCCCCGGATCGGAACATTCAGTACTTC. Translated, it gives CSPQSPDRNIQYF.